This record covers a single T cell receptor beta chain. This sample was included in a study of CD8 T cells in Susac syndrome. cDNA came from about 0.51 to 1 ug RNA primed by random hexamers. The method of amplification for TCR beta CDR3 was immunoSEQ multiplex PCR, covering 54 Vbeta and 13 Jbeta. One entry per CDR3 protein, called by TCRdb with MiXCR from the immunoSEQ multiplex PCR reads. The sample has some 100,000 distinct CDR3 sequences; approximately 95% are singletons. Germline V lookup: CDR1 MGHRA, CDR2 YSYEKL. V lost 1 base and J lost 5, with 11 bases in between. The CDR3 is 14 amino acids. Sequencing of TCR beta was undertaken in CD8+ and CD4+ T cells derived from blood. TEMRA cells were enriched by FACS, and CD4+ and CD8+ T cells were negatively isolated.

The sequenced sample consisted of CD8+ T cells from PBMCs. This chain uses TRBV4-1 with TRBJ1-2; D may be TRBD1 (5 bases). This receptor was obtained from a human donor with Susac syndrome. CDR3 DNA sequence: TGCGCCAGCAGCCAAGTCGGGGCAGCTTATGGCTACACCTTC. This gives the protein CASSQVGAAYGYTF.